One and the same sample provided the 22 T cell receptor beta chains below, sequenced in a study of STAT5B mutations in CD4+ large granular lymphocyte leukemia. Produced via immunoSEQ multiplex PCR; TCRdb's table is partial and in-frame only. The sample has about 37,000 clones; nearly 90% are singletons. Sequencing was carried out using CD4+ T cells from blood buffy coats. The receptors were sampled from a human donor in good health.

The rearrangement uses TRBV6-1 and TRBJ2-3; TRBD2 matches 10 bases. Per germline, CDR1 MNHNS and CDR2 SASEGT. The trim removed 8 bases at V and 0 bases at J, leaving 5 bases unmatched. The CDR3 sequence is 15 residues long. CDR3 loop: CASVRTSGSTDTQYF. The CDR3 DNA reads TGTGCCAGCGTCCGGACTAGCGGTAGCACAGATACGCAGTATTTT.

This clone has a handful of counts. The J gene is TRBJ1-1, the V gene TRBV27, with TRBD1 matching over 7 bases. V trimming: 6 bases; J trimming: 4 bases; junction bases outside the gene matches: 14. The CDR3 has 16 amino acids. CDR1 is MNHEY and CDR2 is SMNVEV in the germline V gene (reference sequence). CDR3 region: CASSSGRGWGSTEAFF. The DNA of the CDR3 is TGTGCCAGCAGCTCGGGCAGGGGGTGGGGGAGCACTGAAGCTTTCTTT.

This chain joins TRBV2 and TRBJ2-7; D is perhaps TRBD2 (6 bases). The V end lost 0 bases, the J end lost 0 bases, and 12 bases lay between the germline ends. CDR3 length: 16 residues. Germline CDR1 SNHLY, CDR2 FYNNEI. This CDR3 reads CASSEAGLRGSYEQYF. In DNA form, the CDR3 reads TGTGCCAGCAGTGAAGCGGGACTCCGGGGCTCCTACGAGCAGTACTTC.

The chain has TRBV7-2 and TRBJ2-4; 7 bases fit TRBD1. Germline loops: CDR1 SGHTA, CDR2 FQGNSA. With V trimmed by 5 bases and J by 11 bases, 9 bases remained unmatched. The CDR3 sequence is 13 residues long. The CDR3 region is CASSPLYGTVQYF. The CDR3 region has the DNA TGTGCCAGCAGCCCGCTCTACGGGACAGTTCAGTACTTC.

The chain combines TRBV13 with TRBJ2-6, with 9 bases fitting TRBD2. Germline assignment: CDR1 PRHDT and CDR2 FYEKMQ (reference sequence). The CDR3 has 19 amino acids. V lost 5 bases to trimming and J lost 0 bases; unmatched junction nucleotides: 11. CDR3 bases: TGTGCCAGCAGCGCCCGACTAGCGGTAGCAAACTCTGGGGCCAACGTCCTGACTTTC. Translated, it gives CASSARLAVANSGANVLTF.

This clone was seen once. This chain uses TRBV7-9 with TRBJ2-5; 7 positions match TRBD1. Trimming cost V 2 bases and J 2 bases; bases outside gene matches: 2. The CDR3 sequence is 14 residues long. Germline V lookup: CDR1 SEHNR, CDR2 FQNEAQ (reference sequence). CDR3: CASSLRTGQETQYF. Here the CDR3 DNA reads TGTGCCAGCAGCTTACGGACAGGACAAGAGACCCAGTACTTC. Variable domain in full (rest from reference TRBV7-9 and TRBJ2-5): DTGVSQNPRHKITKRGQNVTFRCDPISEHNRLYWYRQTLGQGPEFLTYFQNEAQLEKSRLLSDRFSAERPKGSFSTLEIQRTEQGDSAMYLCASSLRTGQETQYFGPGTRLLVL.

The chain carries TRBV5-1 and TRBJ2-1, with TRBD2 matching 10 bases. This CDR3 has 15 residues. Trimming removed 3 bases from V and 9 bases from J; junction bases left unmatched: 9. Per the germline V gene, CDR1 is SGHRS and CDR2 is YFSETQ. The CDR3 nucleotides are TGCGCCAGCAGCTCCCCTAGCGGGAGTAGGAGTGAGCAGTTCTTC. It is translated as CASSSPSGSRSEQFF.

As DNA, the CDR3 is TGTGCCAGCAGTGTACTAGCGAACGAGCAGTACTTC. It translates to CASSVLANEQYF. V gene TRBV2 combines with J gene TRBJ2-7, with 7 bases identical to TRBD2. V gave up 4 bases and J gave up 5 bases; unmatched junction bases: 2. The CDR3 loop spans 12 amino acids. Germline values: CDR1 SNHLY, CDR2 FYNNEI.

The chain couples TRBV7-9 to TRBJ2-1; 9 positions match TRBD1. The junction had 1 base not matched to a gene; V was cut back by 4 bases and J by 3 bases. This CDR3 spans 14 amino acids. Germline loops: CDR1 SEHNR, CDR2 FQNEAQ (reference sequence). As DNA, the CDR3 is TGTGCCAGCAGCTCGACAGGGGGCTACAATGAGCAGTTCTTC. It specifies CASSSTGGYNEQFF.

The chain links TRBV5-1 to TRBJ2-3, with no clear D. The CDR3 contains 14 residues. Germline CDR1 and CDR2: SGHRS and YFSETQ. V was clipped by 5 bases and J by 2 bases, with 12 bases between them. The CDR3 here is CASRDTIATDTQYF. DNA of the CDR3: TGCGCCAGCAGAGACACTATCGCCACAGATACGCAGTATTTT.

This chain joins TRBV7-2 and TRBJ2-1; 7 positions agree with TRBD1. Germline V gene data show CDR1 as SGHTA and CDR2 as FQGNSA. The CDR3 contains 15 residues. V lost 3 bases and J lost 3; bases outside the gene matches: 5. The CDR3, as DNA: TGTGCCAGCAGCTTCGGACAGGCTATCTACAATGAGCAGTTCTTC. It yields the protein CASSFGQAIYNEQFF.

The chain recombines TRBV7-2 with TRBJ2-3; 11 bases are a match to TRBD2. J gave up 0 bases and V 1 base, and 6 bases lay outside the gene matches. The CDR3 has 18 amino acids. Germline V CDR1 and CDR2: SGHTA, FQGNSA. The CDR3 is CASSLVGLAGGSTDTQYF. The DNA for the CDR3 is TGTGCCAGCAGCTTAGTCGGGCTAGCGGGAGGAAGCACAGATACGCAGTATTTT.

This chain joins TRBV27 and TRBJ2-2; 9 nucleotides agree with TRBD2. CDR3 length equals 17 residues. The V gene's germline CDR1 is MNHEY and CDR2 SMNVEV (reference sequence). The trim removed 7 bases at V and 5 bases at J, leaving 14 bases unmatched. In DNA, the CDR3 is TGTGCCAGCACCCGGACTAGCGCGGTTGGTTCTACCGGGGAGCTGTTTTTT. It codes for CASTRTSAVGSTGELFF.

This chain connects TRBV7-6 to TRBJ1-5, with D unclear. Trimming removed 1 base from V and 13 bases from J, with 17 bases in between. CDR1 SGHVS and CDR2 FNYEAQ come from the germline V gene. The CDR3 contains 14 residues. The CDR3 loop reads CASSLGEPGGLQHF. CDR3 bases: TGTGCCAGCAGCTTAGGAGAACCAGGTGGCCTACAGCATTTT.

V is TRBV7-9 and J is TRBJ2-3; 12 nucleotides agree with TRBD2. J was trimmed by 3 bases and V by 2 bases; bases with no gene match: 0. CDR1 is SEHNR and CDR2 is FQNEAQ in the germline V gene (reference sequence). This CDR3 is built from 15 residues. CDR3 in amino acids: CASSLLAGGTDTQYF. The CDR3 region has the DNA TGTGCCAGCAGCTTACTAGCGGGAGGGACAGATACGCAGTATTTT.

In nucleotides, the CDR3 is TGTGCCAGCAGCCCCCAGACTAGCGGGAGTCAACACGAGCAGTACTTC. The encoded protein is CASSPQTSGSQHEQYF. The chain recombines TRBV7-2 with TRBJ2-5; 12 positions agree with TRBD2. The J call may be mistaken, given a closer DNA end match to TRBJ2-7. Germline V gives CDR1 SGHTA, CDR2 FQGNSA. This CDR3 contains 16 residues.

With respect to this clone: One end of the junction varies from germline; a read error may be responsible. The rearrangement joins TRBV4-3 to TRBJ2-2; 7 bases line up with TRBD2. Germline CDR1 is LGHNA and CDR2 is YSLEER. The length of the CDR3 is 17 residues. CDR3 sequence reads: CASSQESPRGGTGELFF. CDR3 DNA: TGCGCCAGCAGCCAAGAAAGTCCCCGCGGGGGTACCGGGGAGCTATTTTTT.

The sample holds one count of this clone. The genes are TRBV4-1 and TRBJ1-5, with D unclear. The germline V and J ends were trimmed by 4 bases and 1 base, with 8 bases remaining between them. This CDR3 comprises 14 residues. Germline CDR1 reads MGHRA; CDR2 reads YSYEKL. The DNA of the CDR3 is TGCGCCAGCAGCCTCTTGTTGAGCAATCAGCCCCAGCATTTT. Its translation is CASSLLLSNQPQHF.

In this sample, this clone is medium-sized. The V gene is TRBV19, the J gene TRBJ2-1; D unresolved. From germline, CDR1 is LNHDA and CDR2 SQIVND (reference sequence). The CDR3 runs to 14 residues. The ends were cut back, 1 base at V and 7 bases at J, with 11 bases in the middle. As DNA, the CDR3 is TGTGCCAGTAGTATAGGCCTGGGGTCGAATGAGCAGTTCTTC. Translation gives CASSIGLGSNEQFF.

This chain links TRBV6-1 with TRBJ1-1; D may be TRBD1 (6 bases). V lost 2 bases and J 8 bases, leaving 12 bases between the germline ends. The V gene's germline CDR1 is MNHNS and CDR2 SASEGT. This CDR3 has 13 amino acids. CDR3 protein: CASSERVGGEAFF. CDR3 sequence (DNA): TGTGCCAGCAGTGAAAGGGTCGGGGGCGAAGCTTTCTTT.

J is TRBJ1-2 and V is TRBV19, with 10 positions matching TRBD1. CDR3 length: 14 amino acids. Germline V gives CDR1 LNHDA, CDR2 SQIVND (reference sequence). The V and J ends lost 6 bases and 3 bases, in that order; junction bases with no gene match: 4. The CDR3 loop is CASRTGTGDYGYTF. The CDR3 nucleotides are TGTGCCAGTAGAACCGGGACAGGGGACTATGGCTACACCTTC.

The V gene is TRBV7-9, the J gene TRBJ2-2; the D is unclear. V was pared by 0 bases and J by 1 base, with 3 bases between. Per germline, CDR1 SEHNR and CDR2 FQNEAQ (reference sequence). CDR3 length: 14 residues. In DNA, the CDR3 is TGTGCCAGCAGCTTAGCTCGGAACACCGGGGAGCTGTTTTTT. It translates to CASSLARNTGELFF.